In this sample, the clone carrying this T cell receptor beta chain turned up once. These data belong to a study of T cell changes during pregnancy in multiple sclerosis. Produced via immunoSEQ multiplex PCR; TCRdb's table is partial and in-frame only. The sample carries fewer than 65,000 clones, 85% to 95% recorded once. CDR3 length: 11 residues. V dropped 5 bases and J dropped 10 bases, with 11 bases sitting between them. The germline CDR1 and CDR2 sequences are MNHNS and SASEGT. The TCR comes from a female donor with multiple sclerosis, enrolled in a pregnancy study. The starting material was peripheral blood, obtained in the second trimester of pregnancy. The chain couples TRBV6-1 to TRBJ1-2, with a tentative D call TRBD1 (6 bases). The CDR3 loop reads CASSSGTLYTF. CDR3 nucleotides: TGTGCCAGCAGTTCCGGGACACTCTACACCTTC.